This TCR beta chain originates from a study of T cell responses to AZD1222 COVID-19 vaccine. Study-level results: Among vaccine-associated CD4 TCRs, coverage spanned spike, with dominance at 160-218 and 743-854. White British ancestry dominated among donors, who included more females, and clonal diversity was possibly underestimated.

Looked up from germline, CDR1 is LNHNV and CDR2 is YYDKDF (reference sequence). The CDR3 length is 13 residues. V lost 5 bases, J lost 4 bases, and 5 bases stayed unmatched. Libraries were prepared by immunoSEQ multiplex PCR; TCRdb keeps only in-frame clonotypes and omits some of them. The top ten clones hold over 4.5% of a sample with 90,000 to 150,000 clones, approximately 88% of them seen once. Turning to this clone: As yet, its antigen is unknown.

The genes are TRBV15 and TRBJ2-7; 7 bases fit TRBD1. The sample consisted of peripheral blood, taken on day 0 of AZD1222 vaccination. This clonotype was sampled from an adult in good health. CDR3 residues: CATSGWDSYEQYF. For the CDR3, the DNA is TGTGCCACCAGCGGATGGGACAGTTACGAGCAGTACTTC.